The clone carrying this T cell receptor beta chain turned up a few times. Unique molecular identifiers were added to individual cDNA molecules. Using its own MiXCR run on the 5' RACE reads, TCRdb lists one record per CDR3 protein. Here the sample spans about 48,000 distinct CDR3 sequences, approximately 9.8% being singletons. The V end lost 0 bases, the J end lost 1 base, and 7 bases lay between the germline ends. The CDR3 extends over 15 amino acids. Germline loops: CDR1 MNHEY, CDR2 SVGEGT. This sample is part of a study of early T cells in non-severe SARS-CoV-2 infection. This clonotype was obtained from an adult who was a healthcare worker with PCR-confirmed SARS-CoV-2 infection or an uninfected control (not recorded which). The chain has TRBV6-2 or TRBV6-3 and TRBJ1-5; D remains ambiguous. Source material: whole blood. The CDR3 here is CASSYSALSNQPQHF. The CDR3 DNA is TGTGCCAGCAGTTACTCAGCTCTAAGCAATCAGCCCCAGCATTTT.